The rows below give T cell receptor beta chains drawn from one sample of a study of T cells in Graves' hyperthyroidism and ophthalmopathy. From the multiplex PCR reads, TCRdb called clonotypes with MiXCR, one entry per CDR3 protein. Of about 700,000 distinct CDR3 sequences listed, roughly 15% are singletons. Source material: blood. These receptors came from a woman between 18 and 30 years old with Graves' hyperthyroidism. CDR3s include the opening cysteine and the closing phenylalanine or tryptophan. A D gene is named only where the DNA matches it firmly. Some rows mark clone size as missing; the rest say once, few, many or name a class of expanded clone.

DNA,CDR3,size,V,J,D
TGTGCCAGCGCGAGAGACAGGGGGCGCGGAGCTTTCTTT,CASARDRGRGAFF,few,TRBV6-1,TRBJ1-1,TRBD1
TGTGCCGCCGGGACTAACGGTATGGGGGAGCTGTTTTTT,CAAGTNGMGELFF,.,TRBV24-1,TRBJ2-2,TRBD2
TGTGCCAGTATCGACAGACAATCCTACAATGAGCAGTTCTTC,CASIDRQSYNEQFF,once,TRBV6-2/TRBV6-3,TRBJ2-1,.
TGTGCCAGCAGTCGCTTTAGGGACAGCTATAACTATGGCTACACCTTC,CASSRFRDSYNYGYTF,many,TRBV28,TRBJ1-2,TRBD1
TGTGCCAGCAGTGAATACCGGGGGGCCCAAGAGACCCAGTACTTC,CASSEYRGAQETQYF,.,TRBV25-1,TRBJ2-5,.
TGTGCCAGCAGTGCCGGGACAGGCCAAGAGACCCAGTACTTC,CASSAGTGQETQYF,many,TRBV6-9,TRBJ2-5,TRBD1
TGTGCCAGCAGTTGGCCGGAGAACTATGGCTACACCTTC,CASSWPENYGYTF,few,TRBV12-3/TRBV12-4,TRBJ1-2,.
TGTGCCAGCTCACAGCGGGACACCGACTACGAGCAGTACTTC,CASSQRDTDYEQYF,.,TRBV18,TRBJ2-7,.
TGTGCCAGCAGTGAAAGGTCCTCGGGGGACTTTAGTCGCCTCTACAATGAGCAGTTCTTC,CASSERSSGDFSRLYNEQFF,few,TRBV6-1,TRBJ2-1,.
TGTGCCAGCAGCCTACCACCCGGGACAGGGATTAATGAAAAACTGTTTTTT,CASSLPPGTGINEKLFF,many,TRBV7-9,TRBJ1-4,TRBD1
TGCAGTGCTAGTATCAGGGTGTCGGGCACAGATACGCAGTATTTT,CSASIRVSGTDTQYF,many,TRBV20-1,TRBJ2-3,.
TGCAGTGCTAGAGAAGTGATAAAATTATGGGGGGATCAGCCCCAGCATTTT,CSAREVIKLWGDQPQHF,.,TRBV20-1,TRBJ1-5,.
TGTGCCAGCACTCGGTCCCTAGGGACCGGGACAGGGACCCTCTATGGCTACACCTTC,CASTRSLGTGTGTLYGYTF,few,TRBV7-9,TRBJ1-2,TRBD1
TGTGCCAGCAGTTTATTCACAGATGGCTACACCTTC,CASSLFTDGYTF,many,TRBV28,TRBJ1-2,.
TGTGCCAGCAGACCCAGGGGGAATAGGGACACCGGGGAGCTGTTTTTT,CASRPRGNRDTGELFF,few,TRBV28,TRBJ2-2,TRBD1
TGCAGTGCTAGGCGACTAGCGGGAGTTGAGACCGGGGAGCTGTTTTTT,CSARRLAGVETGELFF,many,TRBV20-1,TRBJ2-2,TRBD2
TGTGCCAGCAGCTTAAGTCCTAGCGGGGTTTACCCGTACGAGCAGTACTTC,CASSLSPSGVYPYEQYF,many,TRBV7-2,TRBJ2-7,TRBD2
TGCAGCGCCCGGGGGGATCACTACGAGCAGTACTTC,CSARGDHYEQYF,.,TRBV29-1,TRBJ2-7,TRBD2
TGTGCCAGCAGTGCTTTCCGGTCGGCTAATTCACCCCTCCACTTT,CASSAFRSANSPLHF,many,TRBV2,TRBJ1-6,.
TGTGCCAGCAGTTACCGACAGGGGACGGGAGTGAGGAATGAGCAGTTCTTC,CASSYRQGTGVRNEQFF,.,TRBV6-9,TRBJ2-1,TRBD1
TGTGCCAGCACCCCCCAAGGGCAGGGAGCACTCCTTTCCCTCCACTTT,CASTPQGQGALLSLHF,many,TRBV28,TRBJ1-6,.
TGTGCCAGCAGCTTAAGGGCAGATGCCGGGGAGCTGTTTTTT,CASSLRADAGELFF,few,TRBV7-2,TRBJ2-2,.
TGTGCCAGCAGCTTGGAGGGGACTAGCGGGAGAGGTAGCTATGAGCAGTTCTTC,CASSLEGTSGRGSYEQFF,.,TRBV5-5,TRBJ2-1,TRBD2
TGTGCCAGCAGTTACTCCGCACAGGGGTCCTACGAGCAGTACTTC,CASSYSAQGSYEQYF,.,TRBV7-3,TRBJ2-7,TRBD1
TGTGCCAGCAGCTTAGGCGACAGGGACACCTACGAGCAGTACTTC,CASSLGDRDTYEQYF,few,TRBV7-6,TRBJ2-7,TRBD1
TGTGCCAGCTCACCACGCCGGACAGACATCGAAGCTTTCTTT,CASSPRRTDIEAFF,many,TRBV18,TRBJ1-1,.
TGCAGTGCTAGAGGGGGCCCCTATAATTCACCCCTCCACTTT,CSARGGPYNSPLHF,.,TRBV20-1,TRBJ1-6,.
TGTGCCAGCGCGGGAGGAACCGGGGAGCTGTTTTTT,CASAGGTGELFF,few,TRBV2,TRBJ2-2,TRBD2
TGTGCCTGGACCGGCGAATACAATGAGCAGTTCTTC,CAWTGEYNEQFF,.,TRBV30,TRBJ2-1,.
TGTGCCAGCTCACCACAGGGACAGGCCACTGGGGAGCAGTACTTC,CASSPQGQATGEQYF,few,TRBV18,TRBJ2-7,TRBD1
TGTGCCACCAGCAAAATAGCGGGAGAGACCCAGTACTTC,CATSKIAGETQYF,many,TRBV15,TRBJ2-5,TRBD2
TGTGCCAGCAGTTACCGGTCAGCGGGGAGCTACGAGCAGTACTTC,CASSYRSAGSYEQYF,.,TRBV6-2/TRBV6-3,TRBJ2-7,TRBD2
TGTGCCAGCATCAATAGCGGGAGGAGGAGAGATACGCAGTATTTT,CASINSGRRRDTQYF,many,TRBV11-2,TRBJ2-3,TRBD2
TGTGCCAGTGCACCGGGACAGGGCTGGAATGAGCAGTTCTTC,CASAPGQGWNEQFF,many,TRBV2,TRBJ2-1,TRBD1
TGTGCCAGTAGTCCCGGACAGGGGAAAGCTTTCTTT,CASSPGQGKAFF,many,TRBV19,TRBJ1-1,TRBD1
TGTGCCAGCAGCCGCGGACTCAACAGGGGCTACGAGCAGTACTTC,CASSRGLNRGYEQYF,.,TRBV14,TRBJ2-7,TRBD1
TGTGCCAGCAGGAGCCCGGGTGAATTATATGGCTACACCTTC,CASRSPGELYGYTF,few,TRBV2,TRBJ1-2,.
TGTGCCAGCAGTTTTACAGCGGGAGGTGGTTCCCACGAGCAGTACTTC,CASSFTAGGGSHEQYF,many,TRBV28,TRBJ2-7,TRBD2